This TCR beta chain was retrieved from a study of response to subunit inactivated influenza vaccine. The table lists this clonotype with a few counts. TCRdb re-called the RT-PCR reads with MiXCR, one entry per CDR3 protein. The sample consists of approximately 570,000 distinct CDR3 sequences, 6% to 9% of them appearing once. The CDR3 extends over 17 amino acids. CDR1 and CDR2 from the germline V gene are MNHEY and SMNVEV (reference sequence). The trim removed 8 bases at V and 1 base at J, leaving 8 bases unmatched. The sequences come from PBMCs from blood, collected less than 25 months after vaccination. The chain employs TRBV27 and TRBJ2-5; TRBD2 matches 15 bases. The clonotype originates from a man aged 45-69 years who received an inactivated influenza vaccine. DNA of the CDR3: TGTGCCAGCGCCGCCGGGACTAGCGGGAGGTTCCAAGAGACCCAGTACTTC. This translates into CASAAGTSGRFQETQYF.